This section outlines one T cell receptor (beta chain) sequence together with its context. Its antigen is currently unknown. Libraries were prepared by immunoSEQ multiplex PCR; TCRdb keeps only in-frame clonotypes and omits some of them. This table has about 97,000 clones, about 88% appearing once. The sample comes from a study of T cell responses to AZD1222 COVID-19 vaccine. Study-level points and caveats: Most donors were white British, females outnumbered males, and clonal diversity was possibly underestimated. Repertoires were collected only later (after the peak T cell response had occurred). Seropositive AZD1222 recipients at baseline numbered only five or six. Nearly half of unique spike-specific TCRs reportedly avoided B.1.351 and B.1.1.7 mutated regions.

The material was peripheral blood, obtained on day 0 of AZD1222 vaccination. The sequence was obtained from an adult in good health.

The CDR3 loop is CASSTLGQVDSNQPQHF. The CDR3 DNA reads as TGTGCCAGTAGTACCCTGGGACAGGTTGATAGCAATCAGCCCCAGCATTTT. The J gene is TRBJ1-5, the V gene TRBV19; the match to TRBD1 covers 8 bases. Trimming at V came to 4 bases and at J to 0 bases, leaving 8 bases not matched to a gene. Germline V gene data show CDR1 as LNHDA and CDR2 as SQIVND (reference sequence). This CDR3 is built from 17 residues.